The 30 T cell receptor beta chains below come from one sample, sequenced in a study of cytomegalovirus exposure and HLA in healthy donors. The PCR contained 60 Vbeta and 13 Jbeta primers. Using immunoSEQ multiplex PCR, the repertoire was profiled, and TCRdb retains in-frame clones only, with some absent. The top ten hold around 5% of the sample, which has over 100,000 clones, over 75% seen once. The sequenced sample was PBMCs. Source of these receptors: a woman under 30 in good health and CMV-seropositive.

J is TRBJ1-2 and V is TRBV6-1, with 8 bases that match TRBD1. J gave up 6 bases and V 0 bases, and 3 bases lay outside the gene matches. The CDR3 consists of 14 residues. Germline V gives CDR1 MNHNS, CDR2 SASEGT. CDR3 sequence: CASSEADRANGYTF. CDR3 coding DNA: TGTGCCAGCAGTGAAGCGGACAGGGCCAATGGCTACACCTTC.

The V gene is TRBV27, the J gene TRBJ2-7, with D perhaps matching TRBD2 (5 bases). Germline V gene sequence: CDR1 MNHEY, CDR2 SMNVEV (reference sequence). CDR3 length: 14 residues. Deletions cut 0 bases from V and 3 bases from J, with 9 bases between. The CDR3 region has the DNA TGTGCCAGCAGTTTATCGCGCGGAGGCTACGAGCAGTACTTC. Residues: CASSLSRGGYEQYF.

This clone turned up a few times. The chain employs TRBV25-1 and TRBJ2-3, with 8 bases identical to TRBD2. The CDR3 covers 15 residues. The germline CDR1 and CDR2 sequences are MGHDK and SYGVNS. With 6 bases clipped from V and 8 bases from J, the junction kept 13 bases outside the gene matches. The CDR3 spells CASSQGLAALGTQYF. DNA for the CDR3: TGTGCCAGCAGCCAAGGACTAGCAGCTCTTGGTACGCAGTATTTT. Drawing the rest from reference TRBV25-1 and TRBJ2-3, the complete variable domain is EADIYQTPRYLVIGTGKKITLECSQTMGHDKMYWYQQDPGMELHLIHYSYGVNSTEKGDLSSESTVSRIRTEHFPLTLESARPSHTSQYLCASSQGLAALGTQYFGPGTRLTVL.

This chain links TRBV6-1 with TRBJ2-7, with 9 bases fitting TRBD1. The CDR3 contains 14 residues. Trimming at V came to 9 bases and at J to 6 bases, leaving 12 bases not matched to a gene. Germline assignment: CDR1 MNHNS and CDR2 SASEGT. This chain's CDR3 is CASTTGTGWIEQYF. CDR3 DNA: TGTGCCAGTACCACCGGGACAGGGTGGATCGAGCAGTACTTC.

The chain recombines TRBV21-1 with TRBJ1-5. TRBV21-1 constitutes a pseudogene. The CDR3 is 18 residues long. CDR3 nucleotide sequence: TGTGCCAGCAGCAAAGGGGTCGGGAGGGTGGCCCCCAATCAGCCCCAGCATTTT. It specifies CASSKGVGRVAPNQPQHF.

The CDR3 DNA reads as TGTGCCAGCAGTTACTCGTCGGGAGTGGGAGAGACCCAGTACTTC. This encodes CASSYSSGVGETQYF. The chain employs TRBV6-6 and TRBJ2-5; possibly TRBD2 for D (6 bases). CDR3 length equals 15 residues. V was trimmed by 0 bases and J by 4 bases, leaving 12 bases between them. Germline CDR1 is MNHNY and CDR2 is SVGAGI (reference sequence).

A few counts support this clone. The V call is TRBV15, the J call TRBJ2-7; 9 positions match TRBD1. V shed 1 base and J 3 bases; nucleotides not matched to a gene: 10. This CDR3 has 17 residues. Looked up from germline, CDR1 is LNHNV and CDR2 is YYDKDF (reference sequence). Here the CDR3 DNA reads TGTGCCACCAGCAGAGGGGACAGGGAGGGTTACCACTACGAGCAGTACTTC. As protein: CATSRGDREGYHYEQYF.

The chain carries TRBV2 and TRBJ2-5; D possibly corresponds to TRBD1 (5 bases). There are 14 residues in the CDR3. From germline, CDR1 is SNHLY and CDR2 FYNNEI. V lost 0 bases to trimming and J lost 6 bases, with 11 bases between them. The CDR3: CASSEAGVVKTQYF. The CDR3 DNA follows: TGTGCCAGCAGTGAAGCAGGGGTTGTGAAGACCCAGTACTTC.

The rearrangement links TRBV28 to TRBJ1-5, with TRBD1 as a possible D gene (6 bases). The CDR3 length is 14 residues. Deletions cut 6 bases from V and 3 bases from J, with 12 bases between. The germline CDR1 and CDR2 sequences are MDHEN and SYDVKM. The CDR3 nucleotides read TGTGCCAGCAGAGCCGGACAGATCAATCAGCCCCAGCATTTT. Protein sequence: CASRAGQINQPQHF.

The CDR3 DNA is TGTGCCAGCAGTTTATCTCCCGGGGAGGGGCTAGCGGGAGCAGCAGATACGCAGTATTTT. Its protein is CASSLSPGEGLAGAADTQYF. The V call is TRBV27, the J call TRBJ2-3, with 10 nucleotides matching TRBD2. Trimming cost V 0 bases and J 4 bases; bases outside gene matches: 16. Per germline, CDR1 MNHEY and CDR2 SMNVEV (reference sequence). CDR3 length equals 20 residues.

The chain employs TRBV9 and TRBJ2-3, with TRBD1 identical over 9 bases. Germline V gene sequence: CDR1 SGDLS, CDR2 YYNGEE. With 3 bases clipped from V and 4 bases from J, the junction kept 6 bases outside the gene matches. The CDR3 has 15 amino acids. The CDR3 region has the DNA TGTGCCAGCAGCGCTGGGACAGGGAATGCAGATACGCAGTATTTT. It translates to CASSAGTGNADTQYF.

DNA of the CDR3: TGTGCCAGCAGCCAAGAGGTGGGGGACAGCGCCTACGAGCAGTACTTC. This encodes CASSQEVGDSAYEQYF. The chain recombines TRBV4-2 with TRBJ2-7, with 7 bases fitting TRBD1. V was clipped by 0 bases and J by 2 bases; unmatched bases: 7. Germline V gene data show CDR1 as LGHNA and CDR2 as YNFKEQ. The CDR3 loop spans 16 amino acids.

J is TRBJ2-7 and V is TRBV27; D perhaps matches TRBD2 (5 bases). With 5 bases removed from V and 2 bases from J, the gap between germline ends came to 16 bases. The CDR3 consists of 15 residues. Germline values: CDR1 MNHEY, CDR2 SMNVEV (reference sequence). DNA of the CDR3: TGTGCCAGCAGTGCACACCGGGAACACACCTACGAGCAGTACTTC. Translating gives CASSAHREHTYEQYF.

The genes are TRBV7-9 and TRBJ1-2; a possible D gene is TRBD1 (5 bases). The CDR3 length is 13 residues. V was cut by 1 base and J by 4 bases, with 7 bases left in between. CDR1 and CDR2 (germline): SEHNR, FQNEAQ (reference sequence). CDR3 amino acids: CASSLGGVYGYTF. CDR3 nucleotide sequence: TGTGCCAGCAGCTTAGGGGGCGTCTATGGCTACACCTTC.

V gene TRBV2 combines with J gene TRBJ2-7; the D gene is possibly TRBD1 (5 bases). The V gene lost 8 bases and the J gene lost 0 bases, with 11 bases spanning the gap. This CDR3 spans 13 amino acids. Germline values: CDR1 SNHLY, CDR2 FYNNEI. The CDR3 loop is CASLGRDSYEQYF. The CDR3 nucleotides read TGTGCCAGCCTGGGCAGGGACTCCTACGAGCAGTACTTC.

This clone appeared many times. The gene calls are TRBV6-5 and TRBJ1-2; 8 bases agree with TRBD1. The trim removed 10 bases at V and 4 bases at J, leaving 11 bases unmatched. This CDR3 spans 14 amino acids. In germline, CDR1 is MNHEY, CDR2 SVGAGI. For the CDR3, the DNA is TGTGCCACCCAACGCAGGGGGCCCACCTATGGCTACACCTTC. Amino acids: CATQRRGPTYGYTF.

The chain carries TRBV9 and TRBJ2-3; D perhaps matches TRBD2 (5 bases). The CDR3 extends over 14 amino acids. V lost 4 bases and J lost 3, with 12 bases in between. In germline, CDR1 is SGDLS, CDR2 YYNGEE. The CDR3 reads CASSPPSGTDTQYF. DNA for the CDR3: TGTGCCAGCAGCCCCCCGAGCGGTACAGATACGCAGTATTTT.

The gene calls are TRBV27 and TRBJ2-7, with 10 bases fitting TRBD2. V was clipped by 6 bases and J by 4 bases; unmatched bases: 3. Germline V lookup: CDR1 MNHEY, CDR2 SMNVEV (reference sequence). The CDR3 has 13 residues. CDR3 bases: TGTGCCAGCAGGGCTAGCGGGAGATACGAGCAGTACTTC. This sequence encodes CASRASGRYEQYF.

This clone was seen only a few times. V gene TRBV27 combines with J gene TRBJ1-1; TRBD1 matches at 8 bases. The J segment lost 5 bases and the V segment lost 3 bases, leaving 5 bases of the junction unmatched. Germline V lookup: CDR1 MNHEY, CDR2 SMNVEV (reference sequence). The CDR3 has 14 residues. The CDR3 is CASSFGQGYTEAFF. CDR3 bases: TGTGCCAGCAGTTTTGGACAGGGTTATACTGAAGCTTTCTTT.

There are a few counts of this clone. V usage is TRBV7-3 and J usage is TRBJ2-7; 7 nucleotides agree with TRBD1. This CDR3 contains 13 residues. J gave up 3 bases and V 1 base, and 0 bases lay outside the gene matches. Germline lookup yields CDR1 SGHTA and CDR2 FQGTGA. Here the CDR3 reads CASSLRQGYEQYF. In DNA, the CDR3 is TGTGCCAGCAGCTTAAGACAGGGCTACGAGCAGTACTTC.

This clone came up a few times. The V gene is TRBV28, the J gene TRBJ2-1; D is unclear. From germline, CDR1 is MDHEN and CDR2 SYDVKM. The CDR3 contains 14 residues. The V and J ends lost 5 bases and 4 bases respectively, with 12 bases between them. This CDR3 reads CASSPDWSYNEQFF. CDR3 in DNA: TGTGCCAGCAGTCCCGACTGGAGTTACAATGAGCAGTTCTTC.

This chain connects TRBV6-4 to TRBJ2-1; D is possibly TRBD2 (6 bases). V was trimmed by 5 bases and J by 4 bases, leaving 18 bases between them. The CDR3 totals 16 residues. Per germline, CDR1 MRHNA and CDR2 SNTAGT. The CDR3 region has the DNA TGTGCCAGCAGTACCGCCGGGACTGGGGGGTACAATGAGCAGTTCTTC. Its translation: CASSTAGTGGYNEQFF.

This sequence joins TRBV5-4 and TRBJ2-7, with D perhaps TRBD2 (6 bases). CDR3 length equals 11 residues. Germline V gene data show CDR1 as SGHNT and CDR2 as YYREEE (reference sequence). Trimming removed 0 bases at V and 10 bases at J, with 8 bases between. The CDR3 reads CASSLDGSQYF. In DNA form, the CDR3 reads TGTGCCAGCAGCTTGGACGGGAGTCAGTACTTC. The whole variable domain, remainder taken from reference TRBV5-4 and TRBJ2-7, is ETGVTQSPTHLIKTRGQQVTLRCSSQSGHNTVSWYQQALGQGPQFIFQYYREEENGRGNFPPRFSGLQFPNYSSELNVNALELDDSALYLCASSLDGSQYFGPGTRLTVT.

The chain joins TRBV7-9 to TRBJ2-1; weak D call: TRBD2 (6 bases). V was shortened by 5 bases and J by 9 bases, with 17 bases between the two germline ends. CDR1 SEHNR and CDR2 FQNEAQ come from the germline V gene (reference sequence). This CDR3 contains 14 residues. CDR3 amino acids: CASSPSGPGGEQFF. The CDR3 nucleotides read TGTGCCAGCAGCCCCAGCGGGCCTGGGGGTGAGCAGTTCTTC.

This chain links TRBV14 with TRBJ2-5; TRBD2 matches at 12 bases. CDR1 and CDR2 (germline): SGHDN, FVKESK. Germline trimming cut 2 bases from V and 1 base from J; bases unmatched to any gene: 5. The CDR3 has 17 residues. CDR3 residues: CASSQLRTSGIQETQYF. CDR3 coding DNA: TGTGCCAGCAGCCAACTTCGGACTAGCGGGATCCAAGAGACCCAGTACTTC.

This CDR3 reads CASSFLVAEQYF. The DNA of the CDR3 is TGTGCCAGCAGTTTCCTCGTGGCCGAGCAGTACTTC. This sequence joins TRBV28 and TRBJ2-7, with unresolved D. Trimming took 3 bases from V and 6 from J, leaving 9 bases between them. Germline V gives CDR1 MDHEN, CDR2 SYDVKM. The CDR3 is made up of 12 amino acids.

The J gene is TRBJ2-2, the V gene TRBV18; TRBD2 aligns across 11 bases. Germline V CDR1 and CDR2: KGHSH, LQKENI. This CDR3 region has 18 residues. V was pared by 0 bases and J by 5 bases, with 8 bases of the junction left unmatched. The CDR3 protein is CASSPPPSLAGVTGELFF. The DNA of the CDR3 is TGTGCCAGCTCACCACCTCCGTCACTAGCGGGAGTTACCGGGGAGCTGTTTTTT.

The chain employs TRBV27 and TRBJ2-5; D may be TRBD1 (6 bases). V was pared by 3 bases and J by 1 base, with 15 bases between. Germline V gives CDR1 MNHEY, CDR2 SMNVEV (reference sequence). The CDR3 is 16 amino acids. CDR3 region: CASSLIGRGPQETQYF. CDR3 bases: TGTGCCAGCAGTTTGATCGGCAGGGGCCCCCAAGAGACCCAGTACTTC.

As regards this clone: Other DNA sequences in this specimen translate into the identical CDR3. This CDR3 reads CASSLEQYNSPLHF. CDR3 nucleotide sequence: TGTGCCAGCAGCTTAGAACAGTATAATTCACCCCTCCACTTT. The chain employs TRBV7-9 and TRBJ1-6; D unresolved. The CDR3 length is 14 residues. Per germline, CDR1 SEHNR and CDR2 FQNEAQ (reference sequence). V lost 1 base and J 4 bases, leaving 5 bases between the germline ends.

CDR3 protein: CASRGGETQYF. DNA of the CDR3: TGTGCCAGCAGAGGGGGAGAGACCCAGTACTTC. The chain carries TRBV27 and TRBJ2-5; maybe TRBD1 (6 bases). This CDR3 is built from 11 residues. Deletions cut 6 bases from V and 4 bases from J, with 6 bases between. In germline, CDR1 is MNHEY, CDR2 SMNVEV (reference sequence).